These T cell receptor beta chains were read from a single sample in a study of blood T cell repertoires in COVID-19. The table came from immunoSEQ multiplex PCR; TCRdb's copy has only in-frame clones and leaves some out. The sample lists 90,000 to 130,000 clones, 70% to 90% occurring once. Sequencing used peripheral blood. The source of these receptors is a man between 40 and 49 years old with acute or convalescent COVID-19. CDR3s include the opening cysteine and the closing phenylalanine or tryptophan. Fields, in order: clone size, D gene, J gene, V gene, CDR3 protein, CDR3 DNA. D genes are given only for firm matches. Clone sizes are given selectively: once, few, many, or a class where the clone is expanded.

>.|.|TRBJ2-3|TRBV5-6
CASSLTWTDTQYF
TGTGCCAGCAGCTTAACTTGGACAGATACGCAGTATTTT
>.|.|TRBJ2-3|TRBV19
CASSIYDTDTQYF
TGTGCCAGTAGTATCTACGACACAGATACGCAGTATTTT
>.|TRBD2|TRBJ2-2|TRBV6-5
CASTSGTRETGELFF
TGTGCCAGCACCTCCGGGACTAGAGAAACCGGGGAGCTGTTTTTT
>.|TRBD1|TRBJ2-3|TRBV5-4
CASRPGQHSDTQYF
TGTGCCAGCAGACCGGGACAGCACTCAGATACGCAGTATTTT
>once|TRBD2|TRBJ2-5|TRBV3-1/TRBV3-2
CASSPSSSGAETQYF
TGTGCCAGCAGCCCCTCTAGTAGCGGGGCAGAGACCCAGTACTTC
>once|.|TRBJ2-2|TRBV4-3
CASSQGTNTGELFF
TGCGCCAGCAGCCAAGGGACTAACACCGGGGAGCTGTTTTTT
>.|.|TRBJ2-3|TRBV4-3
CASSQRGGWDTQYF
TGCGCCAGCAGCCAAAGGGGGGGCTGGGATACGCAGTATTTT
>.|TRBD2|TRBJ2-2|TRBV27
CASSRGLAGDTGELFF
TGTGCCAGCAGCCGCGGACTAGCGGGGGACACCGGGGAGCTGTTTTTT
>.|TRBD1|TRBJ2-5|TRBV19
CASSRGGGQGEETQYF
TGTGCCAGTAGTAGGGGAGGGGGACAGGGGGAAGAGACCCAGTACTTC
>.|.|TRBJ2-7|TRBV9
CASSVVPVPGGEQYF
TGTGCCAGCAGCGTAGTGCCGGTCCCTGGAGGCGAGCAGTACTTC
>.|TRBD1|TRBJ1-4|TRBV27
CASSGYRGYNEKLFF
TGTGCCAGCAGTGGGTACAGGGGCTATAATGAAAAACTGTTTTTT
>.|.|TRBJ2-5|TRBV28
CASSLGGQQETQYF
TGTGCCAGCAGTTTGGGGGGACAGCAAGAGACCCAGTACTTC
>.|TRBD1|TRBJ2-7|TRBV7-9
CASSLADRALVHEQYF
TGTGCCAGCAGCTTAGCCGACAGGGCCCTCGTCCACGAGCAGTACTTC
>.|TRBD1|TRBJ2-5|TRBV7-7
CASSFGDRVGETQYF
TGTGCTAGCAGCTTTGGGGACAGGGTTGGGGAGACCCAGTACTTC
>.|.|TRBJ2-7|TRBV2
CASSEYPRDEQYF
TGTGCCAGCAGTGAATACCCCAGGGACGAGCAGTACTTC
>.|.|TRBJ2-3|TRBV7-3
CASSLSGIRAGTQYF
TGTGCCAGCAGCTTAAGCGGGATTAGGGCTGGAACGCAGTATTTT
>.|.|TRBJ2-1|TRBV11-2
CASSLEGYGGRTEQFF
TGTGCCAGCAGCTTAGAGGGTTATGGCGGGCGGACTGAGCAGTTCTTC
>once|TRBD2|TRBJ2-3|TRBV6-6
CASCGWGGSTDTQYF
TGTGCCAGCTGTGGATGGGGGGGGAGCACAGATACGCAGTATTTT
>.|.|TRBJ1-1|TRBV28
CASRPTGPNTEAFF
TGTGCCAGCAGGCCCACAGGGCCGAACACTGAAGCTTTCTTT
>once|.|TRBJ1-6|TRBV14
CASSHQGYSPLHF
TGTGCCAGCAGCCACCAGGGTTATTCACCCCTCCACTTT
>.|TRBD1|TRBJ2-2|TRBV5-1
CASQGAANTGELFF
TGCGCCAGCCAGGGGGCCGCGAACACCGGGGAGCTGTTTTTT
>.|TRBD1|TRBJ1-2|TRBV5-5
CASSLIGTGGRGYTF
TGTGCCAGCAGCTTGATCGGGACAGGGGGCCGGGGCTACACCTTC
>.|TRBD1|TRBJ1-2|TRBV6-5
CASAENRGGYTF
TGTGCCAGCGCAGAGAACAGGGGTGGCTACACCTTC
>.|TRBD1|TRBJ1-6|TRBV28
CAVTAGGNSPLHF
TGTGCGGTCACGGCAGGGGGTAATTCACCCCTCCACTTT
>.|.|TRBJ1-5|TRBV6-5
CASAVGPRLPQHF
TGTGCCAGCGCTGTGGGGCCCAGGTTGCCCCAGCATTTT
>.|.|TRBJ2-7|TRBV3-1/TRBV3-2
CASSQEVHRVPEYF
TGTGCCAGCAGCCAAGAAGTGCACAGGGTGCCTGAGTACTTC
>.|.|TRBJ1-4|TRBV7-9
CASSPTGLANEKLFF
TGTGCCAGCAGCCCAACAGGGTTGGCTAATGAAAAACTGTTTTTT
>.|.|TRBJ2-3|TRBV4-3
CASSTTGRDTQYF
TGCGCCAGCAGCACTACAGGGCGAGATACGCAGTATTTT
>.|.|TRBJ1-3|TRBV10-2
CASSEPDSDHSSGNTIYF
TGCGCCAGCAGTGAGCCGGACAGCGACCATTCCTCTGGAAACACCATATATTTT
>.|.|TRBJ2-3|TRBV9
CASSVTGFGTDTQYF
TGTGCCAGCAGCGTGACCGGGTTCGGCACAGATACGCAGTATTTT
>.|.|TRBJ2-5|TRBV15
CATKRRREQTQYF
TGTGCCACCAAACGACGCAGGGAACAGACCCAGTACTTC
>.|.|TRBJ2-1|TRBV6-5
CAGGIGEQFF
TGTGCCGGAGGAATTGGTGAGCAGTTCTTC
>.|.|TRBJ2-2|TRBV19
CASKPGTNTGELFF
TGTGCCAGTAAGCCAGGAACGAACACCGGGGAGCTGTTTTTT
>.|.|TRBJ1-1|TRBV20-1
CSAMLGGAFF
TGCAGTGCTATGTTAGGGGGAGCTTTCTTT
>.|TRBD1|TRBJ2-3|TRBV6-5
CASSNDRGTDTQYF
TGTGCCAGCAGTAACGACAGGGGAACAGATACGCAGTATTTT
>.|.|TRBJ2-2|TRBV11-3
CASSLREGELFF
TGTGCCAGCAGCTTACGGGAAGGGGAGCTGTTTTTT
>once|TRBD1|TRBJ1-2|TRBV28
CASSPDRDGYTF
TGTGCCAGCAGCCCGGACAGGGATGGCTACACCTTC
>.|.|TRBJ2-2|TRBV7-2
CASSLGGADTGELFF
TGTGCCAGCAGCTTAGGCGGGGCGGACACCGGGGAGCTGTTTTTT
>.|.|TRBJ1-2|TRBV6-5
CASKSSGAANYGYTF
TGTGCCAGCAAGTCATCAGGGGCGGCTAACTATGGCTACACCTTC
>.|.|TRBJ1-4|TRBV7-2
CASSERGAATNEKLFF
TGTGCCAGCAGCGAGCGGGGGGCTGCCACTAATGAAAAACTGTTTTTT
>.|.|TRBJ1-1|TRBV7-8
CASSLVGRNTEAFF
TGTGCCAGCAGCTTAGTGGGGCGGAACACTGAAGCTTTCTTT